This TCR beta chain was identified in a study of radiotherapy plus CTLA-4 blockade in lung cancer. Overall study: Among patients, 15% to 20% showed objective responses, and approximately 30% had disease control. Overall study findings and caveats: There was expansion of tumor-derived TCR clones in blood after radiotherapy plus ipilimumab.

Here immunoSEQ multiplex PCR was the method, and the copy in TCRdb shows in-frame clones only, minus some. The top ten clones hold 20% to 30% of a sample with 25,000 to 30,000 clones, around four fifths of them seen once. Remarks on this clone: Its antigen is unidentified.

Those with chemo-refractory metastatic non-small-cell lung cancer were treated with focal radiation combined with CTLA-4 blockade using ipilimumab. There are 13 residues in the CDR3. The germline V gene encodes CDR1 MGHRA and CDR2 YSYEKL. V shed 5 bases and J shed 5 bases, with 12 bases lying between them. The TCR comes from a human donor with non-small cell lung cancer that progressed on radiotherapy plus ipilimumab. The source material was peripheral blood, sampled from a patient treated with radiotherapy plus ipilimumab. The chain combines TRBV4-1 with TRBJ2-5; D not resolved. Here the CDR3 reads CASSNRPGETQYF. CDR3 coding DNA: TGCGCCAGCAGCAACAGACCGGGTGAGACCCAGTACTTC.